The 19 T cell receptor beta chains listed next were all sequenced from one sample in a study of shared clonotypes between healthy human individuals. Method: immunoSEQ multiplex PCR; TCRdb's copy keeps in-frame clones and lacks some. Seen here are about 520,000 clones, 81% observed once, and the top ten hold roughly 13%. The sample comprised PBMCs. The receptor set was obtained from a woman between 35 and 50 years old in good health. Some clones in this sample may be carry-over from other donors' samples.

Only one count was recorded for this clone. V and J are TRBV6-1 and TRBJ1-1; D is ambiguous. This CDR3 region has 11 residues. Germline CDR1 MNHNS, CDR2 SASEGT. V lost 8 bases and J 1 base, leaving 5 bases between the germline ends. The CDR3 here is CASGGNTEAFF. The CDR3 DNA sequence: TGTGCCAGCGGTGGGAACACTGAAGCTTTCTTT.

This clone showed up just once. The chain recombines TRBV30 with TRBJ1-1, with D perhaps TRBD1 (6 bases). The CDR3 is 14 residues long. Germline V gene sequence: CDR1 GTSNPN, CDR2 SVGIG (reference sequence). V was trimmed by 1 base and J by 3 bases, leaving 12 bases between them. CDR3 amino acids: CAWSETGLYTEAFF. CDR3 DNA sequence: TGTGCCTGGAGTGAGACAGGACTATACACTGAAGCTTTCTTT.

The rearrangement links TRBV10-1 to TRBJ2-7, with 8 bases lining up with TRBD2. Germline CDR1 WNHNN, CDR2 SYGVQD (reference sequence). The J segment lost 4 bases and the V segment lost 5 bases, leaving 10 bases of the junction unmatched. The CDR3 has 15 amino acids. The CDR3 loop reads CASSPPPGGDYEQYF. The CDR3 DNA follows: TGCGCCAGCAGTCCTCCTCCGGGGGGGGATTACGAGCAGTACTTC.

This chain connects TRBV27 to TRBJ2-1; D unclear. Trimming pared 0 bases from V and 2 bases from J, leaving 11 bases between. Germline-derived CDR1 and CDR2 are MNHEY and SMNVEV (reference sequence). The length of the CDR3 is 16 residues. The CDR3 region has the DNA TGTGCCAGCAGTTTATCTGGCGCGCCAACCTACAATGAGCAGTTCTTC. Translated, it gives CASSLSGAPTYNEQFF.

This sequence joins TRBV4-3 and TRBJ2-6; TRBD1 matches 7 bases. Germline V lookup: CDR1 LGHNA, CDR2 YSLEER. V lost 3 bases, J lost 5 bases, and 1 base stayed unmatched. The CDR3 has 14 residues. CDR3 sequence reads: CASSQDRRANVLTF. The CDR3 bases are TGCGCCAGCAGCCAGGACAGGAGGGCCAACGTCCTGACTTTC.

As for this clone: A clone one base away is much larger, so this may be a read error. The chain employs TRBV5-1 and TRBJ1-4, with D possibly matching TRBD1 (6 bases). Germline assignment: CDR1 SGHRS and CDR2 YFSETQ. The CDR3 sequence is 16 residues long. Trimming removed 4 bases at V and 1 base at J, with 14 bases between. The CDR3 spells CASSPQGFGTNEKLFF. The CDR3 bases are TGCGCCAGCAGCCCCCAGGGGTTTGGAACTAATGAAAAACTGTTTTTT.

The chain uses TRBV7-9 and TRBJ2-7; the D gene is possibly TRBD1 (5 bases). V was cut by 1 base and J by 4 bases, with 11 bases left in between. This CDR3 comprises 14 residues. Per germline, CDR1 SEHNR and CDR2 FQNEAQ (reference sequence). CDR3 loop: CASSLDATVYEQYF. DNA of the CDR3: TGTGCCAGCAGCTTAGATGCGACAGTTTACGAGCAGTACTTC.

The V gene is TRBV5-5, the J gene TRBJ2-2; maybe TRBD2 (6 bases). CDR1 SGHKS and CDR2 YYEKEE come from the germline V gene (reference sequence). The CDR3 is made up of 17 amino acids. V was cut by 4 bases and J by 2 bases, with 18 bases left in between. The CDR3 DNA follows: TGTGCCAGCAGCCCCCGGAGGGGCCCATTAAACACCGGGGAGCTGTTTTTT. Protein: CASSPRRGPLNTGELFF.

This chain uses TRBV2 with TRBJ2-1, with unresolved D. The germline gives CDR1 SNHLY, CDR2 FYNNEI. CDR3 length equals 15 residues. The V end was cut by 6 bases, the J end by 6 bases, with 18 bases between. CDR3: CASSPTVTRSNEQFF. The CDR3 DNA reads TGTGCCAGCAGCCCAACCGTGACGAGAAGCAATGAGCAGTTCTTC.

The V and J genes are TRBV6-1 and TRBJ2-7, with no clear D. Germline V gives CDR1 MNHNS, CDR2 SASEGT. The CDR3 is 15 residues long. Trimming took off 2 bases at V and 0 bases at J, with 11 bases between the two ends. CDR3 nucleotide sequence: TGTGCCAGCAGTGAAATGCTTGAAAGCTCCTACGAGCAGTACTTC. Translation: CASSEMLESSYEQYF.

Notes on this clone: A single base is all that separates this from a far larger clone, so a read error is likely. V and J are TRBV30 and TRBJ2-6, with D uncertain. Germline values: CDR1 GTSNPN, CDR2 SVGIG (reference sequence). V lost 0 bases, J lost 3 bases, and 3 bases lay in between. The CDR3 consists of 13 residues. The CDR3 DNA reads as TGTGCCTGGAGTGTGTGTGGGGCCAACGTCCTGACTTTC. As protein: CAWSVCGANVLTF.

Many counts were recorded for this clone. The same CDR3 can be traced to other DNA sequences in this sample. The chain recombines TRBV9 with TRBJ2-7; tentative D call: TRBD1 (6 bases). Germline lookup yields CDR1 SGDLS and CDR2 YYNGEE. The CDR3 extends over 15 amino acids. Trimming removed 3 bases from V and 2 bases from J, with 15 bases in between. The CDR3 DNA sequence: TGTGCCAGCAGCGCCCAACAGGGACCAACCTACGAGCAGTACTTC. Protein: CASSAQQGPTYEQYF.

This clone was observed once. V is TRBV5-4 and J is TRBJ2-7, with D hard to call. Germline-derived CDR1 and CDR2 are SGHNT and YYREEE (reference sequence). Trimming removed 10 bases from V and 6 bases from J, with 20 bases in between. There are 13 residues in the CDR3. The CDR3 sequence is CAYLSPGVSEQYF. The DNA of the CDR3 is TGTGCCTATCTTAGCCCCGGAGTCTCCGAGCAGTACTTC.

This clone has a count of ten or more. Other DNA sequences from this sample encode an identical CDR3 as well. The V and J genes are TRBV7-9 and TRBJ2-3; D is perhaps TRBD2 (5 bases). The V end was cut by 5 bases, the J end by 6 bases, with 12 bases between. Germline CDR1 reads SEHNR; CDR2 reads FQNEAQ (reference sequence). This CDR3 comprises 13 residues. The CDR3 DNA reads TGTGCCAGCAGCCGGGAACTCTCGGATACGCAGTATTTT. Protein sequence: CASSRELSDTQYF. Filled out from reference TRBV7-9 and TRBJ2-3, the complete variable domain reads DTGVSQNPRHKITKRGQNVTFRCDPISEHNRLYWYRQTLGQGPEFLTYFQNEAQLEKSRLLSDRFSAERPKGSFSTLEIQRTEQGDSAMYLCASSRELSDTQYFGPGTRLTVL.

The chain couples TRBV30 to TRBJ2-1; D gene ambiguous. The V gene lost 0 bases and the J gene lost 9 bases, with 6 bases spanning the gap. CDR1 is GTSNPN, CDR2 SVGIG, per germline (reference sequence). The length of the CDR3 is 11 residues. CDR3 protein: CAWSVRSEQFF. CDR3 nucleotide sequence: TGTGCCTGGAGTGTACGTAGTGAGCAGTTCTTC.

The rearrangement links TRBV11-2 to TRBJ2-4; 10 nucleotides align to TRBD2. CDR3 length equals 16 residues. CDR1 and CDR2 (germline): SGHAT, FQNNGV. Trimming cost V 5 bases and J 0 bases; bases outside gene matches: 4. CDR3 residues: CASSTWTSGAKNIQYF. In DNA, the CDR3 is TGTGCCAGCAGCACTTGGACTAGCGGAGCCAAAAACATTCAGTACTTC.

The CDR3: CASSQGPGWQTQYF. CDR3 sequence (DNA): TGTGCCAGCAGCCAAGGTCCGGGGTGGCAGACCCAGTACTTC. The chain recombines TRBV7-8 with TRBJ2-5, with D possibly being TRBD2 (5 bases). This CDR3 is built from 14 residues. The V gene's germline CDR1 is SGHVS and CDR2 FQNEAQ. Trimming removed 5 bases from V and 6 bases from J, with 16 bases in between.

This clone was counted only a few times. V and J are TRBV7-9 and TRBJ1-2; D remains unclear. Trimming left V 4 bases short and J 5 bases short, with 17 bases between. The CDR3 runs to 15 residues. Germline-derived CDR1 and CDR2 are SEHNR and FQNEAQ (reference sequence). The chain's CDR3 is CASSYTFADTYGYTF. The CDR3 DNA reads TGTGCCAGCAGCTACACCTTTGCGGATACGTATGGCTACACCTTC.

This sequence joins TRBV11-2 and TRBJ1-1; D gene ambiguous. The CDR3 is made up of 15 amino acids. CDR1 and CDR2 (germline): SGHAT, FQNNGV. The V end was cut by 5 bases, the J end by 3 bases, with 16 bases between. The CDR3: CASSPRLRADTEAFF. CDR3 bases: TGTGCCAGCAGCCCCCGACTCCGGGCAGACACTGAAGCTTTCTTT.